Included here is one T cell receptor beta chain sequence, with context. The source of the sample is a study of early T cells in non-severe SARS-CoV-2 infection. The CDR3 extends over 13 amino acids. V was trimmed by 4 bases and J by 2 bases, leaving 11 bases between them. Germline-derived CDR1 and CDR2 are SQVTM and ANQGSEA. TCRdb analysed the 5' RACE reads with MiXCR anew, one entry per CDR3 protein. The repertoire holds fewer than 85,000 distinct CDR3 sequences, around 15% seen once, with around 12% in the top ten. This TCR came from an adult who was a healthcare worker with PCR-confirmed SARS-CoV-2 infection or an uninfected control (not recorded which). Sequencing was carried out using whole blood. The V and J genes are TRBV29-1 and TRBJ2-5, with D unresolved. The CDR3, as DNA: TGCAGCGTTGTGATCGTCCTTCAAGAGACCCAGTACTTC. Protein: CSVVIVLQETQYF.